This TCR beta chain stems from a study of CXCR3-negative and CXCR3-positive naive CD8 T cells. Study results and caveats: Naive CXCR3-positive and CXCR3-negative cells shared similar TRBV-TRBJ usage, unlike memory cells.

A word on this clonotype: Its antigen is still unknown.

Germline V gene lookup returns CDR1 MDHEN and CDR2 SYDVKM. The CDR3 spans 14 residues. Researchers prepared the TRB cDNA libraries using 5' RACE with UMI labels. TCRdb re-called the 5' RACE reads and gives one entry per CDR3 protein, without DNA. Found here are around 47,000 distinct CDR3 sequences; the top ten clones hold 14% to 15%. The chain links TRBV28 to TRBJ2-1; no DNA is available, so the TRBD1 call from TCRdb remains unchecked. Sequenced: memory CD8+ T cells from blood. This sequence originates from a human donor in good health. Some clones in this sample may be carry-over from other donors' samples. CDR3 region: CATQQGTSYNEQFF.